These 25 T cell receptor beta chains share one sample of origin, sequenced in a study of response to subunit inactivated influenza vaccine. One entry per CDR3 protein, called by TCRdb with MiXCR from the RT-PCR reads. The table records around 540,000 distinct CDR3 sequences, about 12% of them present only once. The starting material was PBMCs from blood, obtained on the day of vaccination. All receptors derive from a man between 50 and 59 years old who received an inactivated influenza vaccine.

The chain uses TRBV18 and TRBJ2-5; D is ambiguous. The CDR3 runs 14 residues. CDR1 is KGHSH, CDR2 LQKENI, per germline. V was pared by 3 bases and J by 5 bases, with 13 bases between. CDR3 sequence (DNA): TGTGCCAGCTCACCGGACCATCCACGGGAGACCCAGTACTTC. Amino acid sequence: CASSPDHPRETQYF.

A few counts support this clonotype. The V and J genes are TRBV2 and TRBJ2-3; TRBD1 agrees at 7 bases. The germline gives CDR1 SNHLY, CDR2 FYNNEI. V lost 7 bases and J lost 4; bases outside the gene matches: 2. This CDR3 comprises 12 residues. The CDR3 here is CASTGGSDTQYF. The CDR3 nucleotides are TGTGCCAGCACAGGGGGATCAGATACGCAGTATTTT.

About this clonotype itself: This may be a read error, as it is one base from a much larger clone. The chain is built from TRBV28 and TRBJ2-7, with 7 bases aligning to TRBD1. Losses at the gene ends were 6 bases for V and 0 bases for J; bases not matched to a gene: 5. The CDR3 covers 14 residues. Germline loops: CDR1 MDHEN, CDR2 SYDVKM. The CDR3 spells CASRTGTASYEQYF. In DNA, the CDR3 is TGTGCCAGCAGAACCGGGACAGCCTCCTACGAGCAGTACTTC.

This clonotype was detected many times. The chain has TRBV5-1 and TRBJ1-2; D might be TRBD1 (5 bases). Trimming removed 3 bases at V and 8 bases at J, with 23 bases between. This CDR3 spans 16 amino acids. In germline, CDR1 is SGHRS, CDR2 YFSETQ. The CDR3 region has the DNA TGCGCCAGCAGCTCCTTCGGACAAGACGCCCGCGGGGGCTACACCTTC. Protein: CASSSFGQDARGGYTF.

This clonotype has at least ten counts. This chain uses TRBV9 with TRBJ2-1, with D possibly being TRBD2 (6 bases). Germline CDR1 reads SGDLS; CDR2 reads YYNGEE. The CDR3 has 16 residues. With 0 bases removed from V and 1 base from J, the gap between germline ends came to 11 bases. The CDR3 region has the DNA TGTGCCAGCAGCGTAGATTCGGGAGCGTCCTACAATGAGCAGTTCTTC. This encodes CASSVDSGASYNEQFF.

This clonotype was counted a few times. CDR3 residues: CASSLPPGPQHF. The CDR3 DNA reads as TGTGCCAGCAGTTTGCCCCCGGGGCCCCAGCATTTT. This sequence joins TRBV28 and TRBJ1-5; unclear D gene. V was clipped by 3 bases and J by 9 bases, with 9 bases between them. Germline V lookup: CDR1 MDHEN, CDR2 SYDVKM. The CDR3 has 12 residues.

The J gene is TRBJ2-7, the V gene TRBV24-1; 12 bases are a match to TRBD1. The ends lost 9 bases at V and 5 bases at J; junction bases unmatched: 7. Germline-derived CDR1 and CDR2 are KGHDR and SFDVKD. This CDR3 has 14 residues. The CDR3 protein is CATSSGTGGDEQYF. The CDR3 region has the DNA TGTGCCACCTCCTCCGGGACAGGGGGCGACGAGCAGTACTTC.

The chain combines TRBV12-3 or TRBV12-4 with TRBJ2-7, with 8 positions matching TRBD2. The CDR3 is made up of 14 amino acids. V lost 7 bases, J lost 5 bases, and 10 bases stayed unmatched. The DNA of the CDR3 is TGTGCCAGCACTCTAAGCGGGAGAGACGACGAGCAGTACTTC. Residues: CASTLSGRDDEQYF.

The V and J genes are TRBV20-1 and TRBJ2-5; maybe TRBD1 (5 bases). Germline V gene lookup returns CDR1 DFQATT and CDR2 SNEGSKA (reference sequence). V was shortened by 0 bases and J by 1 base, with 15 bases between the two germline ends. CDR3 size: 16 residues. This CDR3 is CSARDRGQGFQETQYF. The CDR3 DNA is TGCAGTGCTAGAGATCGTGGTCAGGGATTCCAAGAGACCCAGTACTTC.

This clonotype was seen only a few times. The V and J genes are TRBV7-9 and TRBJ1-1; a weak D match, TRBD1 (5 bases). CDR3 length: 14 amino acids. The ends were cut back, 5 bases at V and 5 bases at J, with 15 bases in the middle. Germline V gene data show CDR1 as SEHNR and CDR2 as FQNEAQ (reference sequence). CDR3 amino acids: CASSQHTGGTEAFF. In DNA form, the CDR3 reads TGTGCCAGCAGCCAACACACAGGAGGGACTGAAGCTTTCTTT.

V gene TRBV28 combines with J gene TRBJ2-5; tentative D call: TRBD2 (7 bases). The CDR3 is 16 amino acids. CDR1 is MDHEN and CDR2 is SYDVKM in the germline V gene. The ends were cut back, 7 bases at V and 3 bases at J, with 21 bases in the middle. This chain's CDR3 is CASTLEGGGGKETQYF. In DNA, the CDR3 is TGTGCCAGCACCTTGGAGGGGGGCGGGGGAAAAGAGACCCAGTACTTC.

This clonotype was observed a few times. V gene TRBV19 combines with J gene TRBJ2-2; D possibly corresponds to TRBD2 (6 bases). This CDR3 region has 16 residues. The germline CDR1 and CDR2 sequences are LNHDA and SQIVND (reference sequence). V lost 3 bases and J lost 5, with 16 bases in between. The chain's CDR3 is CASSIRGIERTGELFF. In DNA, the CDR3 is TGTGCCAGTAGTATTCGGGGGATCGAGAGAACCGGGGAGCTGTTTTTT.

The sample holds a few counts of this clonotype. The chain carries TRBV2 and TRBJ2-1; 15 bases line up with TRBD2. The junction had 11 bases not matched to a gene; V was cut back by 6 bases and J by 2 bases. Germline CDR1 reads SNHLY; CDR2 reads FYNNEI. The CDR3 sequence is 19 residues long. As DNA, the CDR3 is TGTGCCAGCAGCCCCAAGGGGACTAGCGGGAGGTGGGCCTACAATGAGCAGTTCTTC. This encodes CASSPKGTSGRWAYNEQFF.

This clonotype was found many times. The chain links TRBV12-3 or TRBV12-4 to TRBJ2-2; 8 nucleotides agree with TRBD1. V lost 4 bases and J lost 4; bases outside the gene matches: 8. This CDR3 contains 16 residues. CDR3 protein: CASSSTGTGATGELFF. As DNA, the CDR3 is TGTGCCAGCAGTTCCACCGGGACAGGCGCCACCGGGGAGCTGTTTTTT.

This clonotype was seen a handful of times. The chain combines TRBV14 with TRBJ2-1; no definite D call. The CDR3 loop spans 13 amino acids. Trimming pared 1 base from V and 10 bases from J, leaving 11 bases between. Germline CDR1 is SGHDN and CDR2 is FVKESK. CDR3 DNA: TGTGCCAGCAGCCAAGCACTGGCGTCCGAGCAGTTCTTC. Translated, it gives CASSQALASEQFF.

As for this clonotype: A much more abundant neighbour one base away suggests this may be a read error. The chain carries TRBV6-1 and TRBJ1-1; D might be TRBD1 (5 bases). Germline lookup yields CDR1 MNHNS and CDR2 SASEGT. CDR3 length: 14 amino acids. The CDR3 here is CASSVRGKNNEAFF. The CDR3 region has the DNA TGTGCCAGCAGTGTGCGGGGGAAGAACAATGAAGCTTTCTTT.

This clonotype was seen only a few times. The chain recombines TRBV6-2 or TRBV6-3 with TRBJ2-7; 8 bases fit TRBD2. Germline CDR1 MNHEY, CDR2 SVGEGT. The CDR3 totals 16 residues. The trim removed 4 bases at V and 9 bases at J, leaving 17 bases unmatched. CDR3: CASSFGQRTSLVVQYF. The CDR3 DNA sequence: TGTGCCAGCAGTTTCGGACAGAGGACTAGCTTGGTGGTGCAGTACTTC.

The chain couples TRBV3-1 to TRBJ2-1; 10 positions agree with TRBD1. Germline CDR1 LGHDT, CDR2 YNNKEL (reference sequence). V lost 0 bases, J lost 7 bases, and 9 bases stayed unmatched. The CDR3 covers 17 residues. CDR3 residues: CASSQDWGGTGENEQFF. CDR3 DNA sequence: TGTGCCAGCAGCCAAGATTGGGGCGGGACAGGGGAAAATGAGCAGTTCTTC.

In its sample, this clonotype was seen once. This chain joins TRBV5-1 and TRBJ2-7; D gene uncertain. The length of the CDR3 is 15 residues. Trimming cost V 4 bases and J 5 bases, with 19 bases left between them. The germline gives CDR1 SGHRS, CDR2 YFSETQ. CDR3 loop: CASSQVDRRVDEQYF. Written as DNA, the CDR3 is TGCGCCAGCAGCCAAGTTGATCGCCGAGTAGACGAGCAGTACTTC. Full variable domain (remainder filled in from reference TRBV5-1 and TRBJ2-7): KAGVTQTPRYLIKTRGQQVTLSCSPISGHRSVSWYQQTPGQGLQFLFEYFSETQRNKGNFPGRFSGRQFSNSRSEMNVSTLELGDSALYLCASSQVDRRVDEQYFGPGTRLTVT.

This chain's CDR3 is CASSQGTSGVPGTQYF. CDR3 DNA sequence: TGCGCCAGCAGCCAGGGGACTAGCGGGGTACCTGGTACGCAGTATTTT. J is TRBJ2-3 and V is TRBV10-1; 13 bases are a match to TRBD2. The CDR3 totals 16 residues. The V and J ends lost 6 bases and 8 bases, in that order; junction bases with no gene match: 11. CDR1 is WNHNN, CDR2 SYGVQD, per germline (reference sequence).

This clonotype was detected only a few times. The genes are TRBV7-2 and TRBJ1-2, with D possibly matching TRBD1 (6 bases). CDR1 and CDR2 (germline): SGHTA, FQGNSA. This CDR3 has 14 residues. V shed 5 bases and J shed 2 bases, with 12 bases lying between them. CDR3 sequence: CASSKDRLNYGYTF. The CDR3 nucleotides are TGTGCCAGCAGCAAGGACAGATTAAACTATGGCTACACCTTC.

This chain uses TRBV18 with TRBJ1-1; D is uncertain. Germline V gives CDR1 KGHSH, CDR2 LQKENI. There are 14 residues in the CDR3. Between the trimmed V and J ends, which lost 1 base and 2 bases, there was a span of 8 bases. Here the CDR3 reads CASSPQGENTEAFF. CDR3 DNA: TGTGCCAGCTCACCACAGGGAGAAAACACTGAAGCTTTCTTT.

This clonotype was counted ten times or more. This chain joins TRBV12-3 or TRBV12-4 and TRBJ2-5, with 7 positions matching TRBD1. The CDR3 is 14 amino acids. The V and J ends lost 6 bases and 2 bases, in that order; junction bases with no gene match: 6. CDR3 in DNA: TGTGCCAGCAGCCGACAGGGCCGGCAAGAGACCCAGTACTTC. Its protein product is CASSRQGRQETQYF.

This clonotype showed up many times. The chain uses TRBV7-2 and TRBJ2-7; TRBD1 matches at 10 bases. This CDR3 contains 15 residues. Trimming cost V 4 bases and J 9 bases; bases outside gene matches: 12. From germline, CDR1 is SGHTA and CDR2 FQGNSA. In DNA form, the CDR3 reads TGTGCCAGCAGCTCCAACGACGACAGGGGGCGCGCGCAGTACTTC. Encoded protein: CASSSNDDRGRAQYF.

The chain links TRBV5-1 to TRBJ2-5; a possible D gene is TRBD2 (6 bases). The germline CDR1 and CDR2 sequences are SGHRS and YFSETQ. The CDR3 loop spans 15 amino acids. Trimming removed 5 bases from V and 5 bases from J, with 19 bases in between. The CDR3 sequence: CASRKVEGSRETQYF. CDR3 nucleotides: TGCGCCAGCAGGAAGGTGGAGGGGAGCAGGGAGACCCAGTACTTC.